This TCR beta chain emerged from a study of shared clonotypes between healthy human individuals. Study information: Researchers assigned three CD4 naive, three CD4 memory, two CD8 naive and one CD8 memory plate to each donor.

The donors were adults (healthy and HIV-negative) with no recent acute infections or vaccinations. The CDR3 covers 15 residues. In germline, CDR1 is SQVTM, CDR2 ANQGSEA. The V segment lost 3 bases and the J segment 8 bases; nucleotides outside the gene matches: 8. Each replicate PCR on the sorted subsets used about 220 ng DNA (about 30,000 T cell genomes). As originally analysed: ImmunoSEQ only sent back junction sequences with no quality scores, so filtering was done differently. The protocol was immunoSEQ multiplex PCR, while the TCRdb copy is restricted to in-frame clones and leaves out a portion. The D gene and trimming were derived from the DNA, and the V and J assignments and clone size from that table. The sample has about 600,000 clones, approximately 97% seen once; the top ten hold 0.045% to 0.06%.

The receptor's source is a woman in her twenties or thirties in good health. The rearrangement links TRBV29-1 to TRBJ2-1, with 12 bases aligning to TRBD2. Sequenced: naive CD4+ T cells sorted from blood. Subset noted: CD45RA+ positively selected. The CDR3 is CSVEVLAGGIDEQFF. CDR3 DNA: TGCAGCGTTGAGGTCCTAGCGGGAGGGATCGATGAGCAGTTCTTC.